This T cell receptor beta chain was retrieved from a study of cytomegalovirus exposure and HLA in healthy donors. On the study more broadly: When 350 to 500 donors were genotyped, roughly 82% of them were found to fall in the Caucasian-associated ancestry cluster. General study results and limits: Accurate prediction of most subjects' HLA-A and HLA-B alleles from TCR beta sequences was reported. Altogether, around 160 TCR beta chains were recorded as cytomegalovirus-associated. The availability of immune exposure information extended only to CMV serostatus.

The PCR had 60 Vbeta and 13 Jbeta primers. Sequenced by immunoSEQ multiplex PCR; TCRdb stores in-frame clones only, minus some. The table includes about 160,000 clones, roughly 80% detected once. This clone has just a few counts. The target antigen is unknown. Germline values: CDR1 SGHRS, CDR2 YFSETQ. The V gene lost 5 bases and the J gene lost 3 bases, with 26 bases spanning the gap. The CDR3 is made up of 18 amino acids. Sequencing was done on a sample of PBMCs. This sequence joins TRBV5-1 and TRBJ1-2; tentative D call: TRBD1 (6 bases). The receptor's source is a young man in good health and CMV-seronegative. DNA of the CDR3: TGCGCCAGCAGACAAGGTCAGGGGACGACGTTAGATCACTATGGCTACACCTTC. It is translated as CASRQGQGTTLDHYGYTF.